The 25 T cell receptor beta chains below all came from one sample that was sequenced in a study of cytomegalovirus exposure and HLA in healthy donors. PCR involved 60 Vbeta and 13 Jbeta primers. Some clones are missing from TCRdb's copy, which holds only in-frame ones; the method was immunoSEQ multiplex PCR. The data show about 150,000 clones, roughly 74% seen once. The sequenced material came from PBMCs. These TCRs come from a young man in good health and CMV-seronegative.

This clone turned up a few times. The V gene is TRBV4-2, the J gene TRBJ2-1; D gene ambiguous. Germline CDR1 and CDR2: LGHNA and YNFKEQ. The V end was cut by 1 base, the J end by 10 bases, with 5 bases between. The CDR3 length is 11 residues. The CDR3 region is CASSQAREQFF. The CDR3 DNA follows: TGTGCCAGCAGCCAAGCGCGGGAGCAGTTCTTC.

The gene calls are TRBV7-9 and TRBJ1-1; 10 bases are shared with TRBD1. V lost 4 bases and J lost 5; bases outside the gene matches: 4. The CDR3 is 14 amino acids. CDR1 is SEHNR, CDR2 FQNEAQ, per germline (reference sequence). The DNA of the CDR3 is TGTGCCAGCAGCTGGAGGGACAGGGGAACTGAAGCTTTCTTT. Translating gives CASSWRDRGTEAFF.

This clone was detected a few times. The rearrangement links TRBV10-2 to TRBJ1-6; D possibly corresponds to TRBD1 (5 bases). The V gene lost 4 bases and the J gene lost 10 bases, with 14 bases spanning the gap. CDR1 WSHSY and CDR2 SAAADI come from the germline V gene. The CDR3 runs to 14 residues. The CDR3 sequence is CASSGGEAGSPLHF. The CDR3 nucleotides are TGCGCCAGCAGTGGGGGGGAGGCGGGCTCACCCCTCCACTTT.

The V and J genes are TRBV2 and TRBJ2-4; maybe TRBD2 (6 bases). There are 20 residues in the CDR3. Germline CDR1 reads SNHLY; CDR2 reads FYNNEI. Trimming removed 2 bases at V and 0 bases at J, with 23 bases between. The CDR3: CASSENWRAYYGEAKNIQYF. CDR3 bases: TGTGCCAGCAGTGAAAATTGGAGGGCCTATTATGGGGAAGCCAAAAACATTCAGTACTTC.

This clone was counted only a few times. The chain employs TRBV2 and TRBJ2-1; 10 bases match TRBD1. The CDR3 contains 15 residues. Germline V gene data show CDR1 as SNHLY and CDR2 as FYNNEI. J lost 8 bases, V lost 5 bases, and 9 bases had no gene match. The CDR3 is CASSLGTGETDEQFF. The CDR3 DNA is TGTGCCAGCAGTCTCGGGACAGGGGAAACGGATGAGCAGTTCTTC. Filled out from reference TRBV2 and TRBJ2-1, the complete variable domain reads EPEVTQTPSHQVTQMGQEVILRCVPISNHLYFYWYRQILGQKVEFLVSFYNNEISEKSEIFDDQFSVERPDGSNFTLKIRSTKLEDSAMYFCASSLGTGETDEQFFGPGTRLTVL.

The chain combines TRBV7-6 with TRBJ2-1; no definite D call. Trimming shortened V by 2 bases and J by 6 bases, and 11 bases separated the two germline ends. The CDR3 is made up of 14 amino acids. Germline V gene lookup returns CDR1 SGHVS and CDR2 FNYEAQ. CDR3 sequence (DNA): TGTGCCAGCAGCTTAAGATCCAGGTCCAATGAGCAGTTCTTC. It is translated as CASSLRSRSNEQFF.

The CDR3 nucleotides read TGTGCCAGCGGCCAGGGGACCCAGTACTTC. Residues: CASGQGTQYF. V usage is TRBV11-2 and J usage is TRBJ2-5; possible D gene TRBD1, 5 bases. CDR3 size: 10 residues. Trimming removed 8 bases at V and 7 bases at J, with 8 bases between. Germline CDR1 reads SGHAT; CDR2 reads FQNNGV.

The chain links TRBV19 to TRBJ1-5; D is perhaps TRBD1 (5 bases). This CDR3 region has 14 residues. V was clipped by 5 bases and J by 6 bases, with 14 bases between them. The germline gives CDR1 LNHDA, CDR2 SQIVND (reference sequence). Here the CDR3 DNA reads TGTGCCAGTAGTGCGGGGACGTGGGGTCAGCCCCAGCATTTT. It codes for CASSAGTWGQPQHF.

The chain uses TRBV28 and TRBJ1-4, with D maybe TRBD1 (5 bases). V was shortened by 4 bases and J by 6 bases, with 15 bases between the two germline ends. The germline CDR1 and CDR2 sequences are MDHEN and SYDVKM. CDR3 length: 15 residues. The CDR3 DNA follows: TGTGCCAGCAGTTATTATGGTCAGGGTTATGAAAAACTGTTTTTT. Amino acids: CASSYYGQGYEKLFF. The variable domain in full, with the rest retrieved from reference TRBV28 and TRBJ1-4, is DVKVTQSSRYLVKRTGEKVFLECVQDMDHENMFWYRQDPGLGLRLIYFSYDVKMKEKGDIPEGYSVSREKKERFSLILESASTNQTSMYLCASSYYGQGYEKLFFGSGTQLSVL.

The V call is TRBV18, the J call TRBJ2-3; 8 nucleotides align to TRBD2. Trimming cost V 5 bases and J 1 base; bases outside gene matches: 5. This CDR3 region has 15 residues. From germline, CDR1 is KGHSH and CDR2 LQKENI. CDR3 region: CASSMGLEGTDTQYF. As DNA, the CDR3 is TGTGCCAGCTCAATGGGACTAGAGGGCACAGATACGCAGTATTTT.

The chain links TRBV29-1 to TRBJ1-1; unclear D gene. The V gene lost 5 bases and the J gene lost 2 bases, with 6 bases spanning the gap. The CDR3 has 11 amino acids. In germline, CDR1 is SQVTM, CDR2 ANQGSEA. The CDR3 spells CSVFTNTEAFF. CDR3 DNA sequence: TGCAGCGTTTTCACTAACACTGAAGCTTTCTTT.

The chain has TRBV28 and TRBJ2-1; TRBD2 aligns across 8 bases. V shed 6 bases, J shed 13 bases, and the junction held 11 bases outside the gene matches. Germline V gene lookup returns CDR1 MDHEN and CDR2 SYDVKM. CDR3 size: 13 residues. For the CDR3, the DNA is TGTGCCAGCAGCCGTCCCCCCGGGGGGGCACAGTTCTTC. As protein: CASSRPPGGAQFF.

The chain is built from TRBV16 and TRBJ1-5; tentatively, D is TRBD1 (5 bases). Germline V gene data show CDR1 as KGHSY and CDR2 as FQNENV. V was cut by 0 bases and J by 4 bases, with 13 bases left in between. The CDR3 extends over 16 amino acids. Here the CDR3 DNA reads TGTGCCAGCAGCCAATCCGCCGACAGAGTTAATCAGCCCCAGCATTTT. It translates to CASSQSADRVNQPQHF.

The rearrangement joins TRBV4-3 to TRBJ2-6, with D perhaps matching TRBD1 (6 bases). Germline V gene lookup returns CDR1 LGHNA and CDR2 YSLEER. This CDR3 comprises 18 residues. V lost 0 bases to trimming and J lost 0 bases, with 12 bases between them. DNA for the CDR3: TGCGCCAGCAGCCAAGACCAGGGGCTCCACTCTGGGGCCAACGTCCTGACTTTC. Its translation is CASSQDQGLHSGANVLTF.

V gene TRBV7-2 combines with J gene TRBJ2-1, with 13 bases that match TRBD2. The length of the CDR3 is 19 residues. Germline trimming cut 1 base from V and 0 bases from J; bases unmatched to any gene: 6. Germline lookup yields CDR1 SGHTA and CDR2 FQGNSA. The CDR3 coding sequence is TGTGCCAGCAGCTTAGGACTAGCGGGGGGTCCTTTCTCCTACAATGAGCAGTTCTTC. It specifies CASSLGLAGGPFSYNEQFF. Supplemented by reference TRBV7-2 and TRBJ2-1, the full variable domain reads GAGVSQSPSNKVTEKGKDVELRCDPISGHTALYWYRQSLGQGLEFLIYFQGNSAPDKSGLPSDRFSAERTGGSVSTLTIQRTQQEDSAVYLCASSLGLAGGPFSYNEQFFGPGTRLTVL.

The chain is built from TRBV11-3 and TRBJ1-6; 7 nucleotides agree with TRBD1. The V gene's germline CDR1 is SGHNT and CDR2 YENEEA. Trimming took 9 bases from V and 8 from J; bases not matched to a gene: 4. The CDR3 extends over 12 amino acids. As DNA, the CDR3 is TGTGCCAGAGGGGGCTTGGATTCACCCCTCCACTTT. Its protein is CARGGLDSPLHF.

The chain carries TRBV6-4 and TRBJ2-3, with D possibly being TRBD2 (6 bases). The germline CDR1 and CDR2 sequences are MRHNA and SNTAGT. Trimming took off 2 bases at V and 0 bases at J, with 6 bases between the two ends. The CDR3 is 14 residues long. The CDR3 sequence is CASSDGGSTDTQYF. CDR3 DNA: TGTGCCAGCAGTGACGGGGGGAGCACAGATACGCAGTATTTT.

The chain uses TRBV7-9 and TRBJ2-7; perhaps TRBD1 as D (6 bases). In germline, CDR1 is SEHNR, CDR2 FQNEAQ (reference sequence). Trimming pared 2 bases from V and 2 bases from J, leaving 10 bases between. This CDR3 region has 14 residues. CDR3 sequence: CASSLRGTTYEQYV. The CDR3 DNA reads TGTGCCAGCAGCTTAAGGGGGACAACCTACGAGCAGTACGTC.

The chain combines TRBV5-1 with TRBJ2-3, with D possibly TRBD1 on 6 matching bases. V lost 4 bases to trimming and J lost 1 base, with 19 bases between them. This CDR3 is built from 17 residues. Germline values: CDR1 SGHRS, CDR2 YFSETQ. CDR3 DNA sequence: TGCGCCAGCAGCGGATTTACAGGGACATACGGCACAGATACGCAGTATTTT. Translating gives CASSGFTGTYGTDTQYF.

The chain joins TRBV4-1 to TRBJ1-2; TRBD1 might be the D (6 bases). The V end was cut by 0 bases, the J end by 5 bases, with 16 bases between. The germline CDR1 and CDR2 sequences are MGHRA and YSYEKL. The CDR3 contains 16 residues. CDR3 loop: CASSQDPTGSYYGYTF. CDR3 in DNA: TGCGCCAGCAGCCAAGATCCCACAGGGAGTTATTATGGCTACACCTTC.

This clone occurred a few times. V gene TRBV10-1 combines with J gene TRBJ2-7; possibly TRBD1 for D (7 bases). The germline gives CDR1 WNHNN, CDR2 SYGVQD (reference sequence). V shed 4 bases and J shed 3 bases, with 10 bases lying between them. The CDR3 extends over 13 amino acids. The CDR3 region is CASSGQGGYEQYF. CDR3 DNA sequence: TGCGCCAGCAGTGGACAGGGAGGCTACGAGCAGTACTTC.

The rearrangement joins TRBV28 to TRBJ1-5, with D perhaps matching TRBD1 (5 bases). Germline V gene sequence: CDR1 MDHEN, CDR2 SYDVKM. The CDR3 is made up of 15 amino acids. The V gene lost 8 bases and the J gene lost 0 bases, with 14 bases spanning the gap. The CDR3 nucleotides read TGTGCCAGCGCCTCGGGGGATTATAGCAATCAGCCCCAGCATTTT. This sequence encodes CASASGDYSNQPQHF.

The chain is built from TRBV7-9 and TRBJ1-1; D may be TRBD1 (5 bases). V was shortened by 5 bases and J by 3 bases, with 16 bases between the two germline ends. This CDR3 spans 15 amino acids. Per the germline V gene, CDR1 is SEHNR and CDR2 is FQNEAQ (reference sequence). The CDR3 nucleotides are TGTGCCAGCAGCCTAACTCAGGGTGAGGACACTGAAGCTTTCTTT. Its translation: CASSLTQGEDTEAFF.

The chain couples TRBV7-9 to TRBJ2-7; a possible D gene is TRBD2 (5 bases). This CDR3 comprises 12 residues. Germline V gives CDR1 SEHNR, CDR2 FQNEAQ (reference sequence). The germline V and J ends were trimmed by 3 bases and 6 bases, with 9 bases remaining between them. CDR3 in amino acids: CASSFSSSEQYF. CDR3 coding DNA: TGTGCCAGCAGCTTTTCTAGCTCCGAGCAGTACTTC.

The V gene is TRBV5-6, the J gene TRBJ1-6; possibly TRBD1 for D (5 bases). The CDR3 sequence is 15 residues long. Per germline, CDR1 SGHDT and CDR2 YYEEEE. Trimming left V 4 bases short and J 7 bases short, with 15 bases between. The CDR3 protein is CASSTTAGVNSPLHF. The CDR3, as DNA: TGTGCCAGCAGCACGACGGCGGGGGTGAATTCACCCCTCCACTTT.